Shown below are 3 T cell receptor beta chains from a single sample sequenced in a study of cytomegalovirus exposure and HLA in healthy donors (dated by TCRdb to between 2016 and 2019). The receptor library was made with the immunoSEQ multiplex PCR assay. For the multiplex PCR, a mixture combining 60 forward primers for TCR Vbeta segments and 13 reverse primers for TCR Jbeta segments was used. The immuneACCESS repertoire file appears here via TCRdb, limited to in-frame rearrangements. These files lack a portion of the clones; in checked studies, under half of the deficit traces to unresolved V genes, and the cause of the others is not known. This sample holds fewer than 70,000 clones; about 80% were observed only once. Of the sample, under 4% is held by the ten largest clones. Sequences were obtained from PBMCs. These receptors all come from a woman between 35 and 50 years old in good health and CMV-seronegative.

The rearrangement links TRBV28 to TRBJ2-7; 8 nucleotides line up with TRBD1. V shed 7 bases and J 6 bases; nucleotides not matched to a gene: 11. Germline V gene lookup returns CDR1 MDHEN and CDR2 SYDVKM. This CDR3 has 14 residues. The CDR3 loop is CASITRTGWGEQYF. CDR3 coding DNA: TGTGCCAGCATAACGAGGACAGGGTGGGGCGAGCAGTACTTC.

This clone has more than one count but fewer than ten. The V and J genes are TRBV2 and TRBJ1-2, with 10 bases fitting TRBD1. This CDR3 is 14 amino acids long. CDR1 SNHLY and CDR2 FYNNEI come from the germline V gene. Trimming at V came to 4 bases and at J to 7 bases, leaving 6 bases not matched to a gene. CDR3 sequence: CASSVTGGLGGYTF. CDR3 DNA sequence: TGTGCCAGCAGTGTGACAGGGGGCTTGGGTGGCTACACCTTC.

The chain combines TRBV6-5 with TRBJ2-3; possible D gene TRBD2, 5 bases. The CDR3 has 15 residues. Between the trimmed V and J ends, which lost 0 bases and 6 bases, there was a span of 13 bases. CDR1 and CDR2 from the germline V gene are MNHEY and SVGAGI. For the CDR3, the DNA is TGTGCCAGCAGTTACTCCTTTTATCGAGGGGATACGCAGTATTTT. This encodes CASSYSFYRGDTQYF.